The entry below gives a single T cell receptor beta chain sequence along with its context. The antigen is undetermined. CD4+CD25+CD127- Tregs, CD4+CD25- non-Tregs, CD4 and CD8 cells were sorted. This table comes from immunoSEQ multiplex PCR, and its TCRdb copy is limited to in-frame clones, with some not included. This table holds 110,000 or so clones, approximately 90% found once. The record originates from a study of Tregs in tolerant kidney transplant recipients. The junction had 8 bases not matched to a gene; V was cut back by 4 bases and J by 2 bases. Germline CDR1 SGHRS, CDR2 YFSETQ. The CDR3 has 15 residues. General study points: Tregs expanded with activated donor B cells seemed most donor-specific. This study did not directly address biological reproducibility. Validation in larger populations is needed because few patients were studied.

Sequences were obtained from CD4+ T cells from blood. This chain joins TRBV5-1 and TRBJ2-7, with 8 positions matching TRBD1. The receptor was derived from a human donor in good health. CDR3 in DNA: TGCGCCAGCAGCGCCGACAGGGGACGCACCTACGAGCAGTACTTC. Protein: CASSADRGRTYEQYF.